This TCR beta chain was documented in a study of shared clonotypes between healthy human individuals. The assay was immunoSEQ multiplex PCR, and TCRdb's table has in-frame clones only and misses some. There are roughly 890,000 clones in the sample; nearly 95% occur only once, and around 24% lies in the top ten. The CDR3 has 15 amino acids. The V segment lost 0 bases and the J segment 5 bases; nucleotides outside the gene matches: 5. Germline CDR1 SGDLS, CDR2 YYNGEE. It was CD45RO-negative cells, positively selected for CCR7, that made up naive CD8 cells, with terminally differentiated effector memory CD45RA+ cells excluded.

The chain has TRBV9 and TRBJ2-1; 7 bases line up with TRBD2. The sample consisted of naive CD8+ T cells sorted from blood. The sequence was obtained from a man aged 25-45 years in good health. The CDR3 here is CASSVGGSADNEQFF. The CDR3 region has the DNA TGTGCCAGCAGCGTAGGCGGGAGTGCGGACAATGAGCAGTTCTTC.